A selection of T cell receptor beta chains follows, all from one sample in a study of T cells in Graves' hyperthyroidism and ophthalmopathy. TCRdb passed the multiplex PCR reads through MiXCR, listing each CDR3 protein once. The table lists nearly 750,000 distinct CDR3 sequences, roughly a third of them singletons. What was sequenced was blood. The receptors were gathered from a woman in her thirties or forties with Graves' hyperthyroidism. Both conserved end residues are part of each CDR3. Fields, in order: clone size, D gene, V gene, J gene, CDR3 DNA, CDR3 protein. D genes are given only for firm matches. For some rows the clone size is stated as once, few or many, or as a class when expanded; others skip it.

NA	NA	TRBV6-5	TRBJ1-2	TGTGCCAGCAGTTTCAGGGGCGATGGCTACACCTTC	CASSFRGDGYTF
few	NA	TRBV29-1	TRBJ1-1	TGCAGCGTTGGCCCGGGCACTGAAGCTTTCTTT	CSVGPGTEAFF
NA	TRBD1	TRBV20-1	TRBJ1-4	TGCAGTGCTCAGGGGGCATCTAATGAAAAACTGTTTTTT	CSAQGASNEKLFF
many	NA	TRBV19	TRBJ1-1	TGTGCCAGTTCTTCGCGCGGGGGGAACACTGAAGCTTTCTTT	CASSSRGGNTEAFF
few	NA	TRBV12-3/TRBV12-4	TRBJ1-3	TGTGCCAGCAGTTTACTTGCAGGGGAGGCTGGAAACACCATATATTTT	CASSLLAGEAGNTIYF
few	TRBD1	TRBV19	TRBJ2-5	TGTGCCAGTAGTATACTTCCGGGACAGGGGACACAGACCCAGTACTTC	CASSILPGQGTQTQYF
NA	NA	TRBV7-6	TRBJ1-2	NA	CASSLGVFGEGNTF
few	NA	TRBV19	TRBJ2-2	TGTGCCTGGAGTCTGGTGGGCGGGGAGCTGTTTTTT	CAWSLVGGELFF
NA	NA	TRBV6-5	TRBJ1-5	TGTGCCAGCAGTTACTCGCAAGTGGGAAGCAATCAGCCCCAGCATTTT	CASSYSQVGSNQPQHF
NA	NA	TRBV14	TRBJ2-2	TGTGCCAGCAGCCAGTACCCGTCGGGGGCTGAGAACACTGGGGAGCTGTTTTTT	CASSQYPSGAENTGELFF
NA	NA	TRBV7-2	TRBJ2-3	TGTGCCAGCAGCTTAGAGGGGCGAGATACGCAGTATTTT	CASSLEGRDTQYF
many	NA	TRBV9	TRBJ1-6	TGTGCCAGCAGCGTAGCTTGGGACCAAGTTTCCTCACCCCTCCACTTT	CASSVAWDQVSSPLHF
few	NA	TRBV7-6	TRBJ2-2	TGTGCCAGCAGCTTGGTTTCACCCACCGGGGAGCTGTTTTTT	CASSLVSPTGELFF
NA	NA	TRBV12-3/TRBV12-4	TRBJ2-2	TGTGCCAGCAAATTCCGGACAGTCCGCGCTTATTCCGCGAACACCGGGGAGCTGTTTTTT	CASKFRTVRAYSANTGELFF
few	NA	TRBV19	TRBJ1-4	TGTGCCAGTAGTGTAACAACCGACGGGCTACATAGTCCAAAACTGTTTTTT	CASSVTTDGLHSPKLFF
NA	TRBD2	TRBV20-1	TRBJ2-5	TGCAGTGCTATGGGGCTAGCGGGAGAGGTGACCCAGTACTTC	CSAMGLAGEVTQYF
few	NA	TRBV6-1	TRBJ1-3	TGTGCCAGCAGTGAAACCTGGAACCGGGGATCTGGAAACACCATATATTTT	CASSETWNRGSGNTIYF
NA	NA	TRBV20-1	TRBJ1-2	TGCAGTGCCGCGAGGGACTACTATGGCTACACCTTC	CSAARDYYGYTF
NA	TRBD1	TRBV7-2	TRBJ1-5	TGTGCCAGCAGCTTTTTAGGTGACAGGGGTAGAGATCAGCCCCAGCATTTT	CASSFLGDRGRDQPQHF
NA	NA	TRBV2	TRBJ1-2	TGTGCCAGCAGCGAGCGAAGGGTGGGCGACACCTTC	CASSERRVGDTF
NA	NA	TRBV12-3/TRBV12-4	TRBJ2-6	TGTGCCAGCAGTGGGGGGCGGGACTCTGGGGCCAACGTCCTGACTTTC	CASSGGRDSGANVLTF
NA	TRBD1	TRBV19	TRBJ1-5	TGTGCCAGCAGCAAGCTGACAGGGGGGGGCTATCAGCCCCAGCATTTT	CASSKLTGGGYQPQHF
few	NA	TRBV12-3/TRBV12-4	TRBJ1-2	TGTGCCAGCAGTTTCACAGGAAAACCTAACTATGGCTACACCTTC	CASSFTGKPNYGYTF
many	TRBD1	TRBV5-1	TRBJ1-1	TGCGCCAGCAGACGGGACAGGGTGAACACTGAAGCTTTCTTT	CASRRDRVNTEAFF
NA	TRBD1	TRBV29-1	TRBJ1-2	TGCAGCGTTGCGACAGGGGGCGCGGGGTATGGCTACACCTTC	CSVATGGAGYGYTF
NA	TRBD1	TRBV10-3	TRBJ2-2	TGTGCCACCAGTGAGTCGGACAGGGGGATGAACACCGGGGAGCTGTTTTTT	CATSESDRGMNTGELFF
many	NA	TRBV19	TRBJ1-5	TGTGCCAGTAGTACCCGACGGGCTGATCAGCCCCAGCATTTT	CASSTRRADQPQHF
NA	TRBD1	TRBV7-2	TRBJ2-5	TGTGCCAGCAGCCCTCCCGGACAGGGGTTGTTCAGGGAGACCCAGTACTTC	CASSPPGQGLFRETQYF
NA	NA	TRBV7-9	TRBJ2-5	TGTGCCAGCAGCTCACCACCGTCGCAAGAGACCCAGTACTTC	CASSSPPSQETQYF
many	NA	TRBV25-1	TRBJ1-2	TGTGCCAGCAGTGTGACTGACTATGGCTACACCTTC	CASSVTDYGYTF
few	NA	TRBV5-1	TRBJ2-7	TGCGCCAGCAGCTTCTCGGCCGCTTCCTACGAGCAGTACTTC	CASSFSAASYEQYF
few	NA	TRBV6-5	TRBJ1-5	TGTGCCAGCAGTTTAACGTGGGGGGCAAGCAATCAGCCCCAGCATTTT	CASSLTWGASNQPQHF
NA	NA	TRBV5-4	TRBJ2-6	TGTGCCAGCAGCCCCCAAGTCACATCTGGGGCCAACGTCCTGACTTTC	CASSPQVTSGANVLTF
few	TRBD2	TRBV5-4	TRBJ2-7	TGTGCCAGCAGCAAGAGCGGGAGGCCCTCCTACGAGCAGTACTTC	CASSKSGRPSYEQYF
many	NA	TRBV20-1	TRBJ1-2	TGCAGTGCTAGAGATGACGCTGGCTACACCTTC	CSARDDAGYTF
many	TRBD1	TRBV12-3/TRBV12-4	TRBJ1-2	TGTGCCAGCAGTTTGTCCGGGACAGGGGTTGGCTACACCTTC	CASSLSGTGVGYTF
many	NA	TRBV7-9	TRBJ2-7	TGTGCCAGCACATTACCTAGAGAACCAGACGAGCAGTACTTC	CASTLPREPDEQYF